This entry lists 10 T cell receptor beta chains sequenced from one sample in a study of blood T cell repertoires in COVID-19. Generated by immunoSEQ multiplex PCR, the TCRdb table keeps only in-frame clones and is missing some. The table records 270,000 or so clones, around 85% of them present only once. Material for sequencing was peripheral blood. The receptors derive from a human donor with COVID-19, enrolled during active disease. The donor label of this sample is uncertain.

The rearrangement links TRBV3-1 (or the pseudogene TRBV3-2) to TRBJ1-2; D not certain. The CDR3 is made up of 14 amino acids. Deletions cut 6 bases from V and 5 bases from J, with 16 bases between. From germline, CDR1 is LGHDT and CDR2 YNNKEL (reference sequence). CDR3 in DNA: TGTGCCAGCAGACCCTCTGGGCCCGAATATGGCTACACCTTC. Its protein is CASRPSGPEYGYTF.

The rearrangement uses TRBV18 and TRBJ1-3; 7 bases agree with TRBD1. The CDR3 totals 17 residues. V was pared by 0 bases and J by 2 bases, with 7 bases of the junction left unmatched. Germline-derived CDR1 and CDR2 are KGHSH and LQKENI. The CDR3 sequence is CASSPPATGTTGNTIYF. CDR3 sequence (DNA): TGTGCCAGCTCACCACCGGCGACAGGGACCACTGGAAACACCATATATTTT.

The genes are TRBV3-1 (or the pseudogene TRBV3-2) and TRBJ1-2, with TRBD1 identical over 7 bases. Germline values: CDR1 LGHDT, CDR2 YNNKEL (reference sequence). The junction had 1 base not matched to a gene; V was cut back by 4 bases and J by 2 bases. The CDR3 extends over 13 amino acids. The CDR3 here is CASSPGQNYGYTF. The CDR3 DNA reads TGTGCCAGCAGCCCGGGACAGAACTATGGCTACACCTTC.

The chain joins TRBV28 to TRBJ1-1; 7 bases fit TRBD1. The CDR3 loop spans 13 amino acids. Germline lookup yields CDR1 MDHEN and CDR2 SYDVKM. The V and J ends lost 2 bases and 6 bases, in that order; junction bases with no gene match: 3. The CDR3, as DNA: TGTGCCAGCAGTTTAAACAGGGGCCCTGAAGCTTTCTTT. This encodes CASSLNRGPEAFF.

The chain links TRBV3-1 (or the pseudogene TRBV3-2) to TRBJ1-4; TRBD1 might be the D (5 bases). The CDR3 has 16 residues. Germline-derived CDR1 and CDR2 are LGHDT and YNNKEL (reference sequence). V shed 0 bases and J shed 5 bases, with 13 bases lying between them. The chain's CDR3 is CASSQDVSGGNEKLFF. In nucleotides, the CDR3 is TGTGCCAGCAGCCAAGATGTCTCGGGGGGAAATGAAAAACTGTTTTTT.

V gene TRBV19 combines with J gene TRBJ2-4, with 7 bases identical to TRBD1. CDR3 length: 14 residues. The V and J ends lost 7 bases and 5 bases, in that order; junction bases with no gene match: 8. Per germline, CDR1 LNHDA and CDR2 SQIVND (reference sequence). CDR3 DNA sequence: TGTGCCAGTACAACGACAGGGCCAGAAAACATTCAGTACTTC. Translated, it gives CASTTTGPENIQYF. Full variable domain (missing parts from reference TRBV19 and TRBJ2-4): DGGITQSPKYLFRKEGQNVTLSCEQNLNHDAMYWYRQDPGQGLRLIYYSQIVNDFQKGDIAEGYSVSREKKESFPLTVTSAQKNPTAFYLCASTTTGPENIQYFGAGTRLSVL.

The chain joins TRBV19 to TRBJ2-1, with 8 bases aligning to TRBD1. V was pared by 7 bases and J by 4 bases, with 6 bases of the junction left unmatched. CDR1 is LNHDA, CDR2 SQIVND, per germline (reference sequence). The CDR3 covers 14 residues. CDR3: CASKTDRDYNEQFF. The CDR3 DNA is TGTGCCAGTAAGACGGACAGGGATTACAATGAGCAGTTCTTC.

In this sample, this clone turned up a few times. The CDR3 DNA reads as TGTGCCAGCAGCCCCTCTGCGACAGGGGTAGCTTTCTTT. As protein: CASSPSATGVAFF. The J gene is TRBJ1-1, the V gene TRBV7-3; 8 nucleotides line up with TRBD1. The CDR3 runs to 13 residues. With V trimmed by 5 bases and J by 10 bases, 9 bases remained unmatched. Per the germline V gene, CDR1 is SGHTA and CDR2 is FQGTGA.

This clone was recorded once. The J gene is TRBJ2-7, the V gene TRBV7-3; 7 bases line up with TRBD2. The CDR3 contains 13 residues. J lost 3 bases, V lost 5 bases, and 4 bases had no gene match. The V gene's germline CDR1 is SGHTA and CDR2 FQGTGA. CDR3 in DNA: TGTGCCAGCAGCCCCCGGACTAGCTACGAGCAGTACTTC. This encodes CASSPRTSYEQYF.

The J gene is TRBJ2-7, the V gene TRBV5-6; TRBD1 aligns across 9 bases. Germline V gene lookup returns CDR1 SGHDT and CDR2 YYEEEE. The CDR3 is made up of 15 amino acids. V shed 4 bases and J 1 base; nucleotides not matched to a gene: 6. CDR3 nucleotides: TGTGCCAGCAGCCCCGGGGGGACAGGGTCCTACGAGCAGTACTTC. This translates into CASSPGGTGSYEQYF. The variable domain in full, completed from reference TRBV5-6 and TRBJ2-7, reads DAGVTQSPTHLIKTRGQQVTLRCSPKSGHDTVSWYQQALGQGPQFIFQYYEEEERQRGNFPDRFSGHQFPNYSSELNVNALLLGDSALYLCASSPGGTGSYEQYFGPGTRLTVT.